Listed below are T cell receptor beta chains from one sample, sequenced in a study of identical twins. TCRdb processed the 5' RACE reads anew with MiXCR; each CDR3 protein has one entry. The sample lists approximately 1.8 million distinct CDR3 sequences, around a third occurring once. Sequencing used cord blood. The receptors here all came from a newborn girl in good health. Both conserved end residues are part of each CDR3. Each record gives: clone size, V gene, D gene, J gene, CDR3 protein, CDR3 DNA. The D gene is left open where the match is weak. Clone size is stated in some rows and not others, as once, few, many or a class when expanded.

-,TRBV10-1,TRBD2,TRBJ2-1,CASSESSGGPNNEQFF,TGCGCCAGCAGTGAGTCAAGCGGGGGGCCCAACAATGAGCAGTTCTTC
-,TRBV20-1,-,TRBJ1-5,CNASGGGGQPQHF,TGCAATGCCAGCGGGGGGGGCGGTCAGCCCCAGCATTTT
-,TRBV21-1,-,TRBJ2-1,CASSKGPGASGNNEQFF,TGTGCCAGCAGCAAAGGCCCCGGAGCTAGCGGAAACAATGAGCAGTTCTTC
-,TRBV5-8,TRBD1,TRBJ2-4,CASSRGQGVKNIQYF,TGTGCCAGCAGCCGAGGACAGGGCGTCAAAAACATTCAGTACTTC
few,TRBV4-1,-,TRBJ2-7,CASSPSSDPTYEQYF,TGCGCCAGCAGCCCCTCTAGCGACCCTACCTACGAGCAGTACTTC
-,TRBV6-1,TRBD1,TRBJ1-5,CASRLRGGSNQPQHF,TGTGCCAGCAGACTCAGGGGGGGTAGCAATCAGCCCCAGCATTTT
few,TRBV5-1,-,TRBJ1-6,CASSSEGRRNSPLHF,TGCGCCAGCAGCTCCGAGGGACGGAGAAATTCACCCCTCCACTTT
-,TRBV3-1,-,TRBJ2-7,CASSQEVGRTSYEQYF,TGTGCCAGCAGCCAAGAAGTGGGACGGACCTCCTACGAGCAGTACTTC
-,TRBV7-2,-,TRBJ1-1,CASSHQYGNTEAFF,TGTGCCAGCAGCCACCAATATGGGAACACTGAAGCTTTCTTT
few,TRBV20-1,TRBD1,TRBJ1-2,CSARARDSPNYGYTF,TGCAGTGCTAGAGCCCGGGACAGCCCTAACTATGGCTACACCTTC
few,TRBV12-3/TRBV12-4,-,TRBJ1-2,CASSFGGGGYGYTF,TGTGCCAGCAGTTTCGGCGGGGGAGGCTATGGCTACACCTTC
-,TRBV7-9,-,TRBJ2-3,CASTPTLLSSTDTQYF,TGTGCCAGCACCCCAACCCTCCTTTCAAGCACAGATACGCAGTATTTT
-,TRBV2,-,TRBJ1-1,CASSDFTEAFF,TGTGCCAGCAGTGATTTTACTGAAGCTTTCTTT
-,TRBV7-2,TRBD2,TRBJ2-4,CASSLASGVAKNIQYF,TGTGCCAGCAGCTTAGCTAGCGGGGTAGCCAAAAACATTCAGTACTTC
many,TRBV20-1,-,TRBJ2-5,CSARVRFQETQYF,TGCAGTGCTAGAGTCAGGTTCCAAGAGACCCAGTACTTC
-,TRBV27,-,TRBJ2-1,CASKREYIRYNEQFF,TGTGCCAGCAAACGGGAGTACATACGCTACAATGAGCAGTTCTTC